Given below is one T cell receptor beta chain in context. Its antigen has not been determined. Within one base of it there is no much larger clone, and no base qualities were kept. The library came from PCR. For sequencing, an Illumina HiSeq 4000 was employed. High-throughput sequencing was used to profile the TCR beta-chain CDR3 region of each patient. The authors' analysis ran thus. CDR3 differences across clinicopathological groups were used to build a classifier for discriminating distant-metastatic papillary thyroid cancer patients. The Shannon index was used to measure repertoire diversity, and the Morisita-Horn index was used to measure how similar tumor and blood repertoires were. TCRdb passed the public sequencing reads through fastp at Q25 and MiXCR, retaining productive beta sequences. The V and J calls reflect TCRdb's pipeline rather than the authors' work. In this sample the table shows roughly 22,000 clones, 36% of which occur a single time. Jointly, the top ten make up 22% of the sample.

Taken from cysteine to phenylalanine, the CDR3 has 13 residues. This entry keeps only the CDR3 DNA: 39 bases, framed from base 1. The CDR1 and CDR2 encoded by the germline V gene (reference sequence) are DFQATT and SNEGSKA. V sheds 1 base and J sheds 8 bases, leaving 12 bases between their ends. No treatment had been received by any patient before thyroid surgery. Using T-cell receptor beta sequencing, the study looked back at clinical samples from patients collected from the early 2010s to the late 2010s. This sample was included in a study of metastatic and nonmetastatic thyroid tumors (dated by TCRdb to 2018 to 2021). Study-level background: Repertoires were compared across peripheral blood and tumor or nodule tissue samples from malignant and benign thyroid patients.

Study-wide conclusions, independent of this receptor: In both blood and tumor samples, TCR beta diversity was reported to be significantly higher in malignant tumors than in benign nodules.

Sequenced sample: blood. The chain joins TRBV20-1 to TRBJ2-4; the D gene cannot be resolved reliably. The source is a male donor with papillary thyroid cancer or a benign thyroid nodule (not recorded which). Some clones in this sample may be carry-over from other donors' samples. The CDR3 sequence is CSARVRNLDIQYF. The DNA sequence follows: TGCAGTGCTAGAGTTCGTAACCTAGACATTCAGTACTTC.